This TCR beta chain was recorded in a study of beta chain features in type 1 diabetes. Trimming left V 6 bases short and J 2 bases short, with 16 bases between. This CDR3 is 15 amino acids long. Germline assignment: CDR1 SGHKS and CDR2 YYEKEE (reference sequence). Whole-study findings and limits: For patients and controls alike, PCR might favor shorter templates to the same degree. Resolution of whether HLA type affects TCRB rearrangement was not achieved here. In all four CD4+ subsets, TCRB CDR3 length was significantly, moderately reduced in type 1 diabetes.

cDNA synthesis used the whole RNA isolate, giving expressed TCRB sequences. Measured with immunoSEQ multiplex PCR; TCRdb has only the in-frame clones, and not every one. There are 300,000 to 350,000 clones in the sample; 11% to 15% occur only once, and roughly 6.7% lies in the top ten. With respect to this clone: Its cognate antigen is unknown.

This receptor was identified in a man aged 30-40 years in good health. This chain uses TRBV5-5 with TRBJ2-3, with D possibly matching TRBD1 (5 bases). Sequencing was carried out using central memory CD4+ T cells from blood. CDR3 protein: CASTPLGASTDTQYF. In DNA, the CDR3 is TGTGCCAGCACTCCTCTAGGGGCGTCCACAGATACGCAGTATTTT.